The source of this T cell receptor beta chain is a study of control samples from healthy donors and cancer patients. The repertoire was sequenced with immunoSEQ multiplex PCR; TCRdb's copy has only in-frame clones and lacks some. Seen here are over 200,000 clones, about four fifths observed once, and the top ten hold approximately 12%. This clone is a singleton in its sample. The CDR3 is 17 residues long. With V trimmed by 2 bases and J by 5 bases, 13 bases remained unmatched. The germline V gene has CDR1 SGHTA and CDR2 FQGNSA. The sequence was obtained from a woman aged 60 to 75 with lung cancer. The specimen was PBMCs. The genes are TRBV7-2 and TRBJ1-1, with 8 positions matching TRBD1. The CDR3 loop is CASSLSGTGFWSTEAFF. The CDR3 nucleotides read TGTGCCAGCAGCTTATCCGGGACAGGCTTTTGGAGTACTGAAGCTTTCTTT.